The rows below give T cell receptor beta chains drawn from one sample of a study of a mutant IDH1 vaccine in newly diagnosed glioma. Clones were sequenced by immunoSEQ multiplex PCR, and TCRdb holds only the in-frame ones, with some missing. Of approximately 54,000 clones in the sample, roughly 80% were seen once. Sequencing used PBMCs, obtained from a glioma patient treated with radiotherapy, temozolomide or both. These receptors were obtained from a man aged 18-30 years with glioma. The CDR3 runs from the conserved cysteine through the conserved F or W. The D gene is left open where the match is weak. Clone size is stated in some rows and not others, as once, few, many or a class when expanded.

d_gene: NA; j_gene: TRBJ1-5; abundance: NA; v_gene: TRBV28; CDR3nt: TGTGCCAGCAGTTTATCGGGAAATCAGCCCCAGCATTTT; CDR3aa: CASSLSGNQPQHF
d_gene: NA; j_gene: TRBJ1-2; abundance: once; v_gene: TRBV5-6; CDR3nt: TGTGCCAGCAGCTTGGGTCTCGAGCGGGGCTACACCTTC; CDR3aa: CASSLGLERGYTF
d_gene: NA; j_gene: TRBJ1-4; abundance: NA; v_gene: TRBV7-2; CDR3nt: TGTGCCAGCAGCTTACGGTTCAGGGAGGAGGAAAAACTGTTTTTT; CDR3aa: CASSLRFREEEKLFF
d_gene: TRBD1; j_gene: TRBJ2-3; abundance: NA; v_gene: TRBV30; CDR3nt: TGTGCCTGGAGTTACCAGGGGGCAGATACGCAGTATTTT; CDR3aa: CAWSYQGADTQYF
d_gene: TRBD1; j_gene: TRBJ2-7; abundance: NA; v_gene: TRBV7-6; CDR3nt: TGTGCCAGCAGCTCAACCGGGACAGGGGGCAGGGACGAGCAGTACTTC; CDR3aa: CASSSTGTGGRDEQYF
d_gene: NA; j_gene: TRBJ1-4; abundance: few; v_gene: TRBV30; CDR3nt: TGTGCCTGGAGTGTCCGGAAAGAAAAACTGTTTTTT; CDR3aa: CAWSVRKEKLFF
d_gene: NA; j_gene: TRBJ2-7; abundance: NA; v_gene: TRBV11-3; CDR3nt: TGTGCCAGCAGCTTTCAAAGGGCATGGGGGGTCGCCCTCTCCTACGAGCAGTACTTC; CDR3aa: CASSFQRAWGVALSYEQYF
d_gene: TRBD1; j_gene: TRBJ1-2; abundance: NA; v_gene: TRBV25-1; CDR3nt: TGTGCCAGCAGTGAGGTGACAGGGACCAACTATGGCTACACCTTC; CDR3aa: CASSEVTGTNYGYTF
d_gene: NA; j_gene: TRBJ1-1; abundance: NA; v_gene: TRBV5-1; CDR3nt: TGCGCCAGCAGCCCGGGGAGTGGGCCACCCGGAGCTTTCTTT; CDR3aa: CASSPGSGPPGAFF
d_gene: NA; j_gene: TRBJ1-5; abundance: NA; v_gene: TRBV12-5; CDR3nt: TGTGCTAGTGGTTTGGGACAGACCCAGCATTTT; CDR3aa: CASGLGQTQHF
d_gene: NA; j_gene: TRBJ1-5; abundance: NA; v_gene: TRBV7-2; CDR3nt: TGTGCCAGCAGCTTATCCAGCGGACGGCTCAATCAGCCCCAGCATTTT; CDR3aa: CASSLSSGRLNQPQHF
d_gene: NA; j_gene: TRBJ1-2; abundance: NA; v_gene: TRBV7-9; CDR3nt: TGTGCCAGCAGCTCGGAAATATCAGGGGTCTATGGCTACACCTTC; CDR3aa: CASSSEISGVYGYTF
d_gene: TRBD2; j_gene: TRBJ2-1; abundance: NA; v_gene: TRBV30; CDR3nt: TGTGCCTGGAGCATGACTAGCGGGGGGGCAGCCAATGAGCAGTTCTTC; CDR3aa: CAWSMTSGGAANEQFF
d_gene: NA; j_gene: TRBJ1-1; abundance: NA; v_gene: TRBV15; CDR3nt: TGTGCCACCAGCAGACCGGTTACGAACACTGAAGCTTTCTTT; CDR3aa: CATSRPVTNTEAFF
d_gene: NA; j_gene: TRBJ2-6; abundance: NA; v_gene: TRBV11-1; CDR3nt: TGTGCCAGCAGCTTGGCGGGGGGGGCCAACGTCCTGACTTTC; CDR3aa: CASSLAGGANVLTF
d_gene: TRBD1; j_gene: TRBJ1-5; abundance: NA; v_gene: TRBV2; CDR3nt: TGTGCCAGCCGCCACCGGGACAGGGGTTATAGCAATCAGCCCCAGCATTTT; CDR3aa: CASRHRDRGYSNQPQHF
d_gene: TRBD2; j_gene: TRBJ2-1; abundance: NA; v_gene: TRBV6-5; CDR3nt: TGTGCCACTAGCGGACCTAACTCCTACAATGAGCAGTTCTTC; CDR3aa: CATSGPNSYNEQFF
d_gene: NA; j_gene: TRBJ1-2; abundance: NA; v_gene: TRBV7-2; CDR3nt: TGTGCCAGCAGCTTAGGGGGGGCAGCCAACTATGGCTACACCTTC; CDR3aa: CASSLGGAANYGYTF
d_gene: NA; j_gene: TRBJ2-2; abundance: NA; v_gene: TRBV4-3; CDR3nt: TGCGCCAGCAGCCAAGACCGGAGGGGGGGCGACGCCGGGGAGCTGTTTTTT; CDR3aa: CASSQDRRGGDAGELFF
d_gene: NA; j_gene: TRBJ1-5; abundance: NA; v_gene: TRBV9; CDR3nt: TGTGCCAGCAGCCCTCGCGATAGCAATCAGCCCCAGCATTTT; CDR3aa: CASSPRDSNQPQHF
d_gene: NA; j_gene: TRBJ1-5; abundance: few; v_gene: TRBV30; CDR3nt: TGTGCCTGGAGTGGGGGTAGCAATCAGCCCCAGCATTTT; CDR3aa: CAWSGGSNQPQHF
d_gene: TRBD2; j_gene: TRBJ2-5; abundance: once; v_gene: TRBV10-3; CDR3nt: TGTGCCATCAGTGAGCCGGGACTAGCGGGTGGGGCCCAGTACTTC; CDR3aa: CAISEPGLAGGAQYF